This T cell receptor (beta chain) is drawn from a study of cytomegalovirus exposure and HLA in healthy donors. The wider study: Counted in an early data release were about 86 million unique TCRs from HLA-typed donors.

From germline, CDR1 is SGHRS and CDR2 YFSETQ. CDR3 length equals 13 residues. V shed 5 bases and J shed 4 bases, with 11 bases lying between them. The PCR made use of 60 Vbeta and 13 Jbeta primers. Libraries were prepared by immunoSEQ multiplex PCR; TCRdb keeps only in-frame clonotypes and omits some of them. The repertoire holds approximately 190,000 clones, with 82% as singletons. Turning to this clone: Its antigen is as yet unknown.

Study results and limitations: In vitro checks showed that a few CMV-associated chains really do target CMV antigens.

This receptor was obtained from a woman aged 18-29 years in good health and CMV-seronegative. The chain is built from TRBV5-1 and TRBJ2-3; D not certain. The sample taken for sequencing was PBMCs. CDR3: CASRVQSPDTQYF. As DNA, the CDR3 is TGCGCCAGCAGGGTCCAAAGCCCAGATACGCAGTATTTT.